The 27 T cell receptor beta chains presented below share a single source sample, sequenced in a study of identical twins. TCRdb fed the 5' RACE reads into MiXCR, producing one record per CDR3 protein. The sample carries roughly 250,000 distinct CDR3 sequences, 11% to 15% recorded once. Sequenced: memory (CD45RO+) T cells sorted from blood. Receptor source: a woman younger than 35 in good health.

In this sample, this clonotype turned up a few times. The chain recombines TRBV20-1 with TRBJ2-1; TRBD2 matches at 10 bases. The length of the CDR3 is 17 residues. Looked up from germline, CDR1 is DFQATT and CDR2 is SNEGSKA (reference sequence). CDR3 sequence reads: CSLIISGRQSSYNEQFF. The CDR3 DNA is TGCAGCCTAATAATTAGCGGGAGGCAGAGCTCCTACAATGAGCAGTTCTTC.

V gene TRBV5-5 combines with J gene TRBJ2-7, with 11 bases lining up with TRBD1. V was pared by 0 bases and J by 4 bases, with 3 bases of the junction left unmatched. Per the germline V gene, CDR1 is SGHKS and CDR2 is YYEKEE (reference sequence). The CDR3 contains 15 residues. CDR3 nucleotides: TGTGCCAGCAGCTTGGCGGGACAGGGGGGATACGAGCAGTACTTC. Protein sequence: CASSLAGQGGYEQYF.

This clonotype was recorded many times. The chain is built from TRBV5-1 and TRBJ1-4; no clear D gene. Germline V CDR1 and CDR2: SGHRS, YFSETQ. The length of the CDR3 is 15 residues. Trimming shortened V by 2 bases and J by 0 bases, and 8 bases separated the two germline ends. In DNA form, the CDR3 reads TGCGCCAGCAGCTTTCAGCCTGCAACTAATGAAAAACTGTTTTTT. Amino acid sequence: CASSFQPATNEKLFF.

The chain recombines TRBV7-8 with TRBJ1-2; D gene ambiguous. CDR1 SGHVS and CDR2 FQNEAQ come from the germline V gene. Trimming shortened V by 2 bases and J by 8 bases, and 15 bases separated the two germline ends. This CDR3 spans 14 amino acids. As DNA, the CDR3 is TGTGCCAGCAGCTTAACACGTGGGCTCTCGGGCTACACCTTC. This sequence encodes CASSLTRGLSGYTF. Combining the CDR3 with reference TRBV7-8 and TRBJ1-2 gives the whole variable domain GAGVSQSPRYKVAKRGQDVALRCDPISGHVSLFWYQQALGQGPEFLTYFQNEAQLDKSGLPSDRFFAERPEGSVSTLKIQRTQQEDSAVYLCASSLTRGLSGYTFGSGTRLTVV.

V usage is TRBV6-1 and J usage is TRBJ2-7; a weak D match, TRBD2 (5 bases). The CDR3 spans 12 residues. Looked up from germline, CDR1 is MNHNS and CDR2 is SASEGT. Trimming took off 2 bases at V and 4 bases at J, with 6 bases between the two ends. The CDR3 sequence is CASSELAYEQYF. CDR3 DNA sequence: TGTGCCAGCAGTGAACTAGCTTACGAGCAGTACTTC.

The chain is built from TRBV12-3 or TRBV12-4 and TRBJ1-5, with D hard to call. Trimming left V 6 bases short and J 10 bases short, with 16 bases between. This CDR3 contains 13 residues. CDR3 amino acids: CASSDHSGGPQHF. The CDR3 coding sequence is TGTGCCAGCAGCGATCATTCGGGTGGTCCCCAGCATTTT.

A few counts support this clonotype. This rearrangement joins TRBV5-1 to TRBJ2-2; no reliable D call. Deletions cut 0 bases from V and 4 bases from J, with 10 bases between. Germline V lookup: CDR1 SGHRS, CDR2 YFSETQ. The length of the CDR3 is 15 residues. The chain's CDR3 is CASSLERIGTGELFF. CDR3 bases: TGCGCCAGCAGCTTGGAAAGGATAGGCACCGGGGAGCTGTTTTTT. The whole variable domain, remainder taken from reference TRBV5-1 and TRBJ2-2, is KAGVTQTPRYLIKTRGQQVTLSCSPISGHRSVSWYQQTPGQGLQFLFEYFSETQRNKGNFPGRFSGRQFSNSRSEMNVSTLELGDSALYLCASSLERIGTGELFFGEGSRLTVL.

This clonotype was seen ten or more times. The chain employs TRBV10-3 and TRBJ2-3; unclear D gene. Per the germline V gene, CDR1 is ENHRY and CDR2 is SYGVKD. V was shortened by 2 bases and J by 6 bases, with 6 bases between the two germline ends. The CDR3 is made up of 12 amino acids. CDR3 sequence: CAISERFDTQYF. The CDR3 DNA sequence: TGTGCCATCAGTGAGCGGTTCGATACGCAGTATTTT.

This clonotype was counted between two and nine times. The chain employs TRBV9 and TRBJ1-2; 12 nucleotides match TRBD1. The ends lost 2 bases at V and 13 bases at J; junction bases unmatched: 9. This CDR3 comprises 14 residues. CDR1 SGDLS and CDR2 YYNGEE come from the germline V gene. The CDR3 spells CASSVLGTGGYSTF. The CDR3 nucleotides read TGTGCCAGCAGCGTTCTTGGGACAGGGGGCTACTCCACCTTC.

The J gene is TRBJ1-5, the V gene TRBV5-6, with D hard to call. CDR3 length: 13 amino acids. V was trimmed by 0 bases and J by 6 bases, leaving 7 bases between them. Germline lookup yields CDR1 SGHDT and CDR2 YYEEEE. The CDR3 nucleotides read TGTGCCAGCAGCTTGGGTTCGGGTCAGCCCCAGCATTTT. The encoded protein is CASSLGSGQPQHF.

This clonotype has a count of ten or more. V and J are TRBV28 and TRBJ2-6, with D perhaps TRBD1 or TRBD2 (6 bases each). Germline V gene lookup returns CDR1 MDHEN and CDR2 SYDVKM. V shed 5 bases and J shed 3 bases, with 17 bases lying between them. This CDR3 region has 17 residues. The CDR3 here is CASSKGGRRGGANVLTF. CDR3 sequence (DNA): TGTGCCAGCAGTAAAGGGGGGCGCCGGGGTGGGGCCAACGTCCTGACTTTC.

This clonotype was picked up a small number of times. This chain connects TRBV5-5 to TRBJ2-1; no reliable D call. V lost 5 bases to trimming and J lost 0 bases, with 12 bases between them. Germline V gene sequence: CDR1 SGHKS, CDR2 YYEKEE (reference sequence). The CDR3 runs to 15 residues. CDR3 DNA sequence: TGTGCCAGCAGATCGACTCCCAGCTCCTACAATGAGCAGTTCTTC. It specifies CASRSTPSSYNEQFF.

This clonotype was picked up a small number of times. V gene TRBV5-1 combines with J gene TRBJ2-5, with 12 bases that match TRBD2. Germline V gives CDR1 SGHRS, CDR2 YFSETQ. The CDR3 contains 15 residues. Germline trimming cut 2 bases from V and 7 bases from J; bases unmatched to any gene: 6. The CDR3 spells CASSFRTSGEGTQYF. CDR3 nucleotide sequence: TGCGCCAGCAGCTTCCGGACTAGCGGGGAGGGGACCCAGTACTTC.

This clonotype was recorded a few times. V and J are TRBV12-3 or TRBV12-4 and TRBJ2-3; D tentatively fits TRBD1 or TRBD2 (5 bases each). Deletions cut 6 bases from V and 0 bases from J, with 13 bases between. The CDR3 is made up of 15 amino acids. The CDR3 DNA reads TGTGCCAGCAGGGGGACGTTAACTAGCACAGATACGCAGTATTTT. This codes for CASRGTLTSTDTQYF.

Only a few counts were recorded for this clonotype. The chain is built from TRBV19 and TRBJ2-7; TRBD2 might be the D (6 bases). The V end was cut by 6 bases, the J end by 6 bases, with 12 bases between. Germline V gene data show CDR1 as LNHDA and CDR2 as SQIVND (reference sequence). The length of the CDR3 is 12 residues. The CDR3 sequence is CASRSGVGEQYF. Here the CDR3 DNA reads TGTGCCAGTAGGTCGGGAGTAGGCGAGCAGTACTTC. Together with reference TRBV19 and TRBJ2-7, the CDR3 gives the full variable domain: DGGITQSPKYLFRKEGQNVTLSCEQNLNHDAMYWYRQDPGQGLRLIYYSQIVNDFQKGDIAEGYSVSREKKESFPLTVTSAQKNPTAFYLCASRSGVGEQYFGPGTRLTVT.

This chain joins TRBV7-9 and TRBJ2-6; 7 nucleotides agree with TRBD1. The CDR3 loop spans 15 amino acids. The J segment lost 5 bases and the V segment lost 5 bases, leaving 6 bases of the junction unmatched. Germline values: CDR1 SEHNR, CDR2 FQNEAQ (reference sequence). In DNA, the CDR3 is TGTGCCAGCAGCCGACAGGGAAGCCGGGCCAACGTCCTGACTTTC. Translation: CASSRQGSRANVLTF.

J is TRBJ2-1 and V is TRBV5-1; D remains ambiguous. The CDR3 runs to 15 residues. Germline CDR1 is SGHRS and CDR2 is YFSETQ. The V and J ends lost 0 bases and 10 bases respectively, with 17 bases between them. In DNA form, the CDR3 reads TGCGCCAGCAGCTTGGAAACTCTCACCATGGGGGAGCAGTTCTTC. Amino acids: CASSLETLTMGEQFF.

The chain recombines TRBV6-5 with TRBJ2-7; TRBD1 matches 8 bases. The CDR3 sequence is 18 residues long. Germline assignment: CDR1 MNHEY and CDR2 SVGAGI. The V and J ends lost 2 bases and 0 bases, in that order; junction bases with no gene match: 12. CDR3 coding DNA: TGTGCCAGCAGTTACCTACCAGACGGACAGGGTCTCTCCTACGAGCAGTACTTC. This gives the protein CASSYLPDGQGLSYEQYF.

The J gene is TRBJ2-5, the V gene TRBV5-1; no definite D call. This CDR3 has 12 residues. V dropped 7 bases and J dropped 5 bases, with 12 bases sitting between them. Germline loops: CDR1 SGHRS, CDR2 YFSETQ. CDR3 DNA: TGCGCCAGCGGCACGACTGACGAGACCCAGTACTTC. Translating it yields CASGTTDETQYF.

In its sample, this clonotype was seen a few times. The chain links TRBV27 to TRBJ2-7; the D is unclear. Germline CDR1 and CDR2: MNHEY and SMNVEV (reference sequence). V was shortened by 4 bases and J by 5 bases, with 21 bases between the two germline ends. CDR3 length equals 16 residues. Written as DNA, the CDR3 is TGTGCCAGCAGTTATCTTGCTACCCCTGGAGTCCACGAGCAGTACTTC. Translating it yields CASSYLATPGVHEQYF.

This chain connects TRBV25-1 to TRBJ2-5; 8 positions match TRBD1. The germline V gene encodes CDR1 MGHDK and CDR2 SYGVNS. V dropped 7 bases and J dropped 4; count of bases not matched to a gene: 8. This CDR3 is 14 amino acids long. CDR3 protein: CASIATGGPETQYF. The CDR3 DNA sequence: TGTGCCAGCATAGCAACAGGGGGGCCAGAGACCCAGTACTTC.

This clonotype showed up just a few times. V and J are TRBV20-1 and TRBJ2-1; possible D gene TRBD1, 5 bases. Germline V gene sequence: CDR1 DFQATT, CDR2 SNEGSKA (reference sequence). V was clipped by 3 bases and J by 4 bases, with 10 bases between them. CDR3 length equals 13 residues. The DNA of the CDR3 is TGCAGTGCTAGTCAGGGCACTTACAATGAGCAGTTCTTC. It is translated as CSASQGTYNEQFF.

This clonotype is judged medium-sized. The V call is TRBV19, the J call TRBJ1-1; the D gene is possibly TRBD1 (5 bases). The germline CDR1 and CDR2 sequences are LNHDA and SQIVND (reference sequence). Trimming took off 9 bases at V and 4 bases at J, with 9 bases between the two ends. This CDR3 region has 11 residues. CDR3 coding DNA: TGTGCCAGCAAGGGGAGCACTGAAGCTTTCTTT. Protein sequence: CASKGSTEAFF. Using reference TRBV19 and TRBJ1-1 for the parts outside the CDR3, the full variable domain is DGGITQSPKYLFRKEGQNVTLSCEQNLNHDAMYWYRQDPGQGLRLIYYSQIVNDFQKGDIAEGYSVSREKKESFPLTVTSAQKNPTAFYLCASKGSTEAFFGQGTRLTVV.

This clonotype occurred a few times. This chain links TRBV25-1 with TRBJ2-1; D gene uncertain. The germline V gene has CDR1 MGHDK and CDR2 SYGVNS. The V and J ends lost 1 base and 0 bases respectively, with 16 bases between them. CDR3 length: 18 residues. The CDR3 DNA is TGTGCCAGCAGTGAATTAGATAGAGGTGCGACCTCCTACAATGAGCAGTTCTTC. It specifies CASSELDRGATSYNEQFF.

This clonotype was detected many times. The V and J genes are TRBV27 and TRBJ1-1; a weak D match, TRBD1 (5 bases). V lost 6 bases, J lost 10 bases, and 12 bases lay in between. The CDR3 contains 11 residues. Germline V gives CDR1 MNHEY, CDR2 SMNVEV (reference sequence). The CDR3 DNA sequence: TGTGCCAGCAGATTGGCAGGGTTAGCTTTCTTT. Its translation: CASRLAGLAFF.

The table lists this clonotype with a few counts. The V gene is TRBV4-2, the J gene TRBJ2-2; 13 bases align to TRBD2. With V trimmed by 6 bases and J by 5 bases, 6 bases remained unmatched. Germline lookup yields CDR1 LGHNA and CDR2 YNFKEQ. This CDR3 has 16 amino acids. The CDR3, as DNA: TGTGCCAGCAGTAGGACTAGCGGGGGCGGGACCGGGGAGCTGTTTTTT. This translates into CASSRTSGGGTGELFF.

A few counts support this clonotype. CDR3: CASSLDGLLAAFF. The CDR3 DNA follows: TGTGCCAGCAGTTTAGATGGACTCTTGGCGGCTTTCTTT. This chain joins TRBV12-3 or TRBV12-4 and TRBJ1-1; no firm D call. V gave up 1 base and J gave up 11 bases, with 14 bases separating them. The CDR3 contains 13 residues.